One and the same sample provided the 24 T cell receptor beta chains below, sequenced in a study of OX40 agonist ivuxolimab in advanced cancers. Repertoires were generated with immunoSEQ multiplex PCR, while TCRdb's copy carries only in-frame clones and drops some. Of about 43,000 clones in the sample, approximately 91% were seen once. The material was CD4+ or CD8+ T cells sorted from blood, obtained in a trial of the OX40 agonist ivuxolimab. Every receptor here comes from an adult with an advanced solid tumor such as melanoma, head and neck, liver or kidney cancer.

The V call is TRBV5-1, the J call TRBJ2-7; no firm D call. The CDR3 is 11 residues long. Trimming took off 2 bases at V and 7 bases at J, with 7 bases between the two ends. The V gene's germline CDR1 is SGHRS and CDR2 YFSETQ. The CDR3 DNA reads as TGCGCCAGCAGCTTCGGTAATGAGCAGTACTTC. Its protein product is CASSFGNEQYF.

V gene TRBV25-1 combines with J gene TRBJ1-4; D is perhaps TRBD1 (6 bases). V was shortened by 6 bases and J by 3 bases, with 11 bases between the two germline ends. The CDR3 runs to 14 residues. CDR1 and CDR2 from the germline V gene are MGHDK and SYGVNS. The CDR3 sequence is CASREGGPNEKLFF. The CDR3 DNA is TGTGCCAGCAGGGAGGGGGGGCCTAATGAAAAACTGTTTTTT.

The chain uses TRBV9 and TRBJ1-4; a possible D gene is TRBD1 (6 bases). CDR1 is SGDLS, CDR2 YYNGEE, per germline. V was cut by 0 bases and J by 8 bases, with 11 bases left in between. This CDR3 has 14 amino acids. CDR3 in amino acids: CASSVGGGHEKLFF. In nucleotides, the CDR3 is TGTGCCAGCAGCGTAGGAGGGGGACACGAAAAACTGTTTTTT.

V usage is TRBV5-1 and J usage is TRBJ2-5; possible D gene TRBD1, 7 bases. Gene TRBJ2-7 matches the end of the DNA better, so the J call may be wrong. CDR1 is SGHRS and CDR2 is YFSETQ in the germline V gene. The CDR3 loop spans 14 amino acids. The CDR3 bases are TGCGCCAGCAGCACATGGGGGGACAGTTACGAGCAGTACTTC. Protein sequence: CASSTWGDSYEQYF.

The chain carries TRBV7-9 and TRBJ2-3; 10 bases align to TRBD2. V shed 5 bases, J shed 6 bases, and the junction held 11 bases outside the gene matches. Germline CDR1 and CDR2: SEHNR and FQNEAQ (reference sequence). The CDR3 extends over 16 amino acids. CDR3 sequence: CASSPTQAGGGDTQYF. Written as DNA, the CDR3 is TGTGCCAGCAGCCCCACCCAAGCGGGAGGGGGGGATACGCAGTATTTT.

This clone was detected once. This chain links TRBV5-6 with TRBJ2-7; a weak D match, TRBD1 (6 bases). Trimming stripped 0 bases from V and 2 bases from J, with 12 bases between. This CDR3 comprises 15 residues. Germline values: CDR1 SGHDT, CDR2 YYEEEE. Here the CDR3 reads CASSLVRGSTYEQYF. The CDR3 DNA sequence: TGTGCCAGCAGCTTGGTCAGGGGATCCACCTACGAGCAGTACTTC.

The chain carries TRBV28 and TRBJ2-2; D not resolved. V was cut by 6 bases and J by 3 bases, with 5 bases left in between. This CDR3 spans 12 amino acids. CDR1 is MDHEN, CDR2 SYDVKM, per germline. The CDR3 DNA reads as TGTGCCAGCAGCCCGGACACCGGGGAGCTGTTTTTT. Its translation: CASSPDTGELFF.

J is TRBJ2-2 and V is TRBV11-2, with 8 bases that match TRBD1. The J segment lost 2 bases and the V segment lost 5 bases, leaving 7 bases of the junction unmatched. Germline CDR1 reads SGHAT; CDR2 reads FQNNGV. The length of the CDR3 is 16 residues. CDR3 nucleotide sequence: TGTGCCAGCAGCCGCCGGGACAGGCTAAACACCGGGGAGCTGTTTTTT. Its protein product is CASSRRDRLNTGELFF.

CDR3 region: CASSLSRSGWYEQYF. Written as DNA, the CDR3 is TGTGCCAGCAGTTTATCTCGTAGCGGGTGGTACGAGCAGTACTTC. V gene TRBV27 combines with J gene TRBJ2-7; 7 bases are shared with TRBD2. V lost 0 bases to trimming and J lost 4 bases; unmatched junction nucleotides: 6. This CDR3 comprises 15 residues. The V gene's germline CDR1 is MNHEY and CDR2 SMNVEV (reference sequence).

This clone was counted only a few times. This sample also contains other DNA sequences that code for the same CDR3. V and J are TRBV11-1 and TRBJ2-2; D is ambiguous. Germline V CDR1 and CDR2: SGHAT, FQDESV (reference sequence). The CDR3 has 13 amino acids. With 0 bases removed from V and 8 bases from J, the gap between germline ends came to 7 bases. DNA of the CDR3: TGTGCCAGCAGCTTAGCAGGGTCTGGGGAGCTGTTTTTT. Residues: CASSLAGSGELFF.

This clone was picked up one time. Additional DNA sequences in this sample encode the identical CDR3. The V call is TRBV7-2, the J call TRBJ2-7, with 8 positions matching TRBD1. Trimming took 3 bases from V and 4 from J; bases not matched to a gene: 5. The CDR3 runs to 14 residues. In germline, CDR1 is SGHTA, CDR2 FQGNSA. CDR3 DNA: TGTGCCAGCAGCTTGGCCGGACAGGGATACGAGCAGTACTTC. This gives the protein CASSLAGQGYEQYF. The whole variable domain, remainder taken from reference TRBV7-2 and TRBJ2-7, is GAGVSQSPSNKVTEKGKDVELRCDPISGHTALYWYRQSLGQGLEFLIYFQGNSAPDKSGLPSDRFSAERTGGSVSTLTIQRTQQEDSAVYLCASSLAGQGYEQYFGPGTRLTVT.

The genes are TRBV6-6 and TRBJ2-7; D is possibly TRBD1 (6 bases). V lost 1 base to trimming and J lost 5 bases, with 12 bases between them. This CDR3 has 14 residues. Looked up from germline, CDR1 is MNHNY and CDR2 is SVGAGI (reference sequence). The chain's CDR3 is CASSYYRVVDEQYF. CDR3 nucleotide sequence: TGTGCCAGCAGTTACTACAGGGTAGTCGACGAGCAGTACTTC.

This chain uses TRBV2 with TRBJ2-1; TRBD2 matches 9 bases. The CDR3 is made up of 16 amino acids. CDR1 is SNHLY, CDR2 FYNNEI, per germline. The trim removed 3 bases at V and 4 bases at J, leaving 7 bases unmatched. The CDR3 sequence: CASSESETSGYNEQFF. In DNA, the CDR3 is TGTGCCAGCAGTGAGTCTGAGACTAGCGGATACAATGAGCAGTTCTTC. The full variable domain, in which reference TRBV2 and TRBJ2-1 provide the parts outside the CDR3, is EPEVTQTPSHQVTQMGQEVILRCVPISNHLYFYWYRQILGQKVEFLVSFYNNEISEKSEIFDDQFSVERPDGSNFTLKIRSTKLEDSAMYFCASSESETSGYNEQFFGPGTRLTVL.

The chain links TRBV7-9 to TRBJ2-1; TRBD2 matches at 14 bases. V lost 4 bases, J lost 8 bases, and 4 bases stayed unmatched. The CDR3 is 15 amino acids. CDR1 is SEHNR, CDR2 FQNEAQ, per germline (reference sequence). This chain's CDR3 is CASSSTSGGADEQFF. The CDR3, as DNA: TGTGCCAGCAGCTCGACTAGCGGGGGGGCGGATGAGCAGTTCTTC.

This clone came up once. This rearrangement joins TRBV7-9 to TRBJ2-7; D is uncertain. CDR3 size: 12 residues. In germline, CDR1 is SEHNR, CDR2 FQNEAQ (reference sequence). The V end was cut by 0 bases, the J end by 2 bases, with 2 bases between. CDR3 bases: TGTGCCAGCAGCTTAGCCCCCTACGAGCAGTACTTC. Translation gives CASSLAPYEQYF. Full variable domain (remainder filled in from reference TRBV7-9 and TRBJ2-7): DTGVSQNPRHKITKRGQNVTFRCDPISEHNRLYWYRQTLGQGPEFLTYFQNEAQLEKSRLLSDRFSAERPKGSFSTLEIQRTEQGDSAMYLCASSLAPYEQYFGPGTRLTVT.

The V gene is TRBV2, the J gene TRBJ2-3; D may match TRBD1 or TRBD2 (6 bases each). The CDR3 is made up of 15 amino acids. Germline CDR1 SNHLY, CDR2 FYNNEI. Deletions cut 4 bases from V and 3 bases from J, with 14 bases between. The CDR3 here is CASSGQGGRTDTQYF. The CDR3 region has the DNA TGTGCCAGCAGTGGGCAAGGGGGGAGGACAGATACGCAGTATTTT. The whole variable domain, filled in from reference TRBV2 and TRBJ2-3, reads EPEVTQTPSHQVTQMGQEVILRCVPISNHLYFYWYRQILGQKVEFLVSFYNNEISEKSEIFDDQFSVERPDGSNFTLKIRSTKLEDSAMYFCASSGQGGRTDTQYFGPGTRLTVL.

V gene TRBV4-1 combines with J gene TRBJ1-3, with D possibly matching TRBD1 (5 bases). V was cut by 3 bases and J by 8 bases, with 11 bases left in between. The CDR3 loop spans 13 amino acids. Germline CDR1 reads MGHRA; CDR2 reads YSYEKL. The CDR3 bases are TGCGCCAGCAGCCACCCGGGGGGGGACACCATATATTTT. Encoded protein: CASSHPGGDTIYF.

J is TRBJ2-5 and V is TRBV11-3; D gene ambiguous. The germline V gene encodes CDR1 SGHNT and CDR2 YENEEA. Trimming left V 1 base short and J 9 bases short, with 12 bases between. The CDR3 is 13 residues long. The CDR3 coding sequence is TGTGCCAGCAGCTTAGTTCCGGGCTCGGCCCAGTACTTC. It translates to CASSLVPGSAQYF.

This chain joins TRBV27 and TRBJ2-1; D is uncertain. Trimming removed 5 bases at V and 3 bases at J, with 8 bases between. The CDR3 sequence is 13 residues long. Germline CDR1 reads MNHEY; CDR2 reads SMNVEV (reference sequence). CDR3: CASSNGNYNEQFF. The CDR3, as DNA: TGTGCCAGCAGTAACGGCAACTACAATGAGCAGTTCTTC.

V and J are TRBV19 and TRBJ2-7; TRBD2 matches at 7 bases. Germline V gene sequence: CDR1 LNHDA, CDR2 SQIVND (reference sequence). The ends lost 7 bases at V and 2 bases at J; junction bases unmatched: 5. This CDR3 is 13 amino acids long. The CDR3 region is CASTSSGTYEQYF. The CDR3 DNA sequence: TGTGCCAGTACCTCTAGCGGAACCTACGAGCAGTACTTC. The full variable domain, its missing parts supplied by reference TRBV19 and TRBJ2-7, is DGGITQSPKYLFRKEGQNVTLSCEQNLNHDAMYWYRQDPGQGLRLIYYSQIVNDFQKGDIAEGYSVSREKKESFPLTVTSAQKNPTAFYLCASTSSGTYEQYFGPGTRLTVT.

CDR3 sequence: CASSPSSGASYEQYF. Here the CDR3 DNA reads TGTGCCAGCAGCCCAAGCAGTGGGGCCTCCTACGAGCAGTACTTC. The gene calls are TRBV6-1 and TRBJ2-7; perhaps TRBD1 as D (5 bases). V shed 6 bases and J shed 0 bases, with 15 bases lying between them. Per germline, CDR1 MNHNS and CDR2 SASEGT. This CDR3 is 15 amino acids long.

This clone appeared a single time. A read error may account for a junction end that differs from germline. The sample contains more than one DNA sequence encoding this CDR3. The chain couples TRBV7-2 to TRBJ2-7; D remains ambiguous. The CDR3 sequence is 14 residues long. The germline V gene encodes CDR1 SGHTA and CDR2 FQGNSA. The CDR3 nucleotides read TGTGCCAGCAGCTTAGGTGCCGGCTCCTACGAACAGTACTTC. This translates into CASSLGAGSYEQYF.

The chain carries TRBV2 and TRBJ2-6, with D hard to call. Trimming took off 4 bases at V and 0 bases at J, with 13 bases between the two ends. This CDR3 is 17 amino acids long. CDR1 and CDR2 from the germline V gene are SNHLY and FYNNEI. CDR3 bases: TGTGCCAGCAGTGGCAGGTGGCCCCGCTCTGGGGCCAACGTCCTGACTTTC. This sequence encodes CASSGRWPRSGANVLTF.

This chain connects TRBV18 to TRBJ2-7; no clear D gene. The CDR3 length is 12 residues. The V gene's germline CDR1 is KGHSH and CDR2 LQKENI. The V end lost 0 bases, the J end lost 7 bases, and 7 bases lay between the germline ends. The CDR3 reads CASSPPGREQYF. The CDR3, as DNA: TGTGCCAGCTCACCACCGGGAAGGGAGCAGTACTTC.